This T cell receptor beta chain was identified during a study of blood T cell repertoires in COVID-19. For the study at large: The study drew acute and convalescent COVID-19 samples from the United States, Italy and Spain. Nucleic acid was either cDNA or gDNA, and it came from T cells, B-cell-depleted T cells, or PBMCs.

Original processing notes: For nucleated cells, counts were estimated from reference gene primer amplification. Sequencing used immunoSEQ multiplex PCR; TCRdb keeps in-frame clones, though not all of them. Clone size and the V and J calls come from that table; the DNA yielded D and trimming. The sample carries under 60,000 clones, about nine tenths recorded once. Of note for this clone: Mismatch with germline at one junction end may stem from a read error.

Germline V gene sequence: CDR1 KGHSH, CDR2 LQKENI. The CDR3 loop spans 16 amino acids. Sample: peripheral blood. The sequence was obtained from a human donor with acute or convalescent COVID-19. The donor label of this sample is uncertain. The V gene is TRBV18, the J gene TRBJ2-5, with 9 nucleotides matching TRBD1. The DNA of the CDR3 is TGTGCCAGTTCACCCGCGACAGGGGGGTTTAAAGAGACCCAGTACTTC. Encoded protein: CASSPATGGFKETQYF. The whole variable domain, filled in from reference TRBV18 and TRBJ2-5, reads NAGVMQNPRHLVRRRGQEARLRCSPMKGHSHVYWYRQLPEEGLKFMVYLQKENIIDESGMPKERFSAEFPKEGPSILRIQQVVRGDSAAYFCASSPATGGFKETQYFGPGTRLLVL.